The rows below give T cell receptor beta chains drawn from one sample of a study of siplizumab effects on memory and regulatory T cells. Only in-frame clones appear in the TCRdb table, and some are missing; sequencing was by immunoSEQ multiplex PCR. This table has approximately 100,000 clones, around 94% appearing once. Sequences were obtained from Tregs sorted from blood. The source of these receptors is a human donor in good health. The CDR3 runs from the conserved cysteine through the conserved F or W. Each record gives: V gene, D gene, J gene, clone size, CDR3 DNA, CDR3 protein. The D gene is left open where the match is weak. Not every row has a clone size; where given, it reads once, few, many or a size class.

TRBV28,-,TRBJ2-5,-,TGTGCCAGCAGTTTCACCCTGACAGACTTCCAAGAGACCCAGTACTTC,CASSFTLTDFQETQYF
TRBV2,-,TRBJ2-5,-,TGTGCCAGCAGTGAATCTGCGGGAGCTTTTTCAGGGGAGATCCAGTACTTC,CASSESAGAFSGEIQYF
TRBV6-1,-,TRBJ1-1,-,TGTGCCAGCAGTGAGTTGTGGAACACTGAAGCTTTCTTT,CASSELWNTEAFF
TRBV28,TRBD2,TRBJ2-1,-,TGTGCCAGCAGGAGTACTAGCGGGAGCCTCGATGAGCAGTTCTTC,CASRSTSGSLDEQFF
TRBV2,TRBD2,TRBJ2-7,-,TGTGCCACCAGACTAGCGGGCGACGTCGCCTACGAGCAGTACTTC,CATRLAGDVAYEQYF
TRBV19,TRBD2,TRBJ2-7,few,TGTGCCAGCGGGACTAGCGGAATCCTCTCCTACGAGCAGTACTTC,CASGTSGILSYEQYF
TRBV19,-,TRBJ2-7,-,TGTGCCTCTGCAGGGCGATCACTCTACGAGCAGTACTTC,CASAGRSLYEQYF
TRBV5-5,-,TRBJ1-1,-,TGTGCCAGCAGCTTGGTGTGGCCAAACACTGAAGCTTTCTTT,CASSLVWPNTEAFF
TRBV19,-,TRBJ1-1,-,TGTGCCAGTAGTAACCCCCCCGTTCGGACTGAAGCTTTCTTT,CASSNPPVRTEAFF
TRBV5-1,-,TRBJ2-7,-,TGCGCCAGCAGCGCTTTACGAAGCACCGTAAGTTACGAGCAGTACTTC,CASSALRSTVSYEQYF
TRBV19,-,TRBJ2-7,-,TGTGCCAGTAGTATTTCCTCTACTGGATCCTACGAGCAGTACTTC,CASSISSTGSYEQYF